These 21 T cell receptor beta chains originate from one sample sequenced in a study of shared clonotypes between healthy human individuals. This table comes from immunoSEQ multiplex PCR, and its TCRdb copy is limited to in-frame clones, with some not included. This sample yields approximately 2,000,000 clones, of which approximately 90% are seen a single time; 0.37% belongs to the top ten. The sequenced material came from naive CD4+ T cells from PBMCs. Subset indicated: CD45RA+ positively selected. These receptors were collected from a man between 18 and 29 years old in good health. Some clones in this sample may be carry-over from other donors' samples.

The J gene is TRBJ2-4, the V gene TRBV7-2; D call uncertain. Per germline, CDR1 SGHTA and CDR2 FQGNSA. Trimming removed 3 bases at V and 0 bases at J, with 15 bases between. The CDR3 is 17 amino acids. The CDR3 coding sequence is TGTGCCAGCAGCTTTCTCTGGGATGAGCTAGCCAAAAACATTCAGTACTTC. Amino acids: CASSFLWDELAKNIQYF.

The V and J genes are TRBV9 and TRBJ2-3, with TRBD1 matching over 10 bases. V lost 4 bases to trimming and J lost 4 bases; unmatched junction nucleotides: 6. Germline V lookup: CDR1 SGDLS, CDR2 YYNGEE. The CDR3 loop spans 15 amino acids. CDR3 residues: CASSFRQGAADTQYF. CDR3 nucleotide sequence: TGTGCCAGCAGCTTCCGACAGGGGGCTGCAGATACGCAGTATTTT.

The V gene is TRBV6-5, the J gene TRBJ2-1, with D possibly being TRBD1 (6 bases). This CDR3 has 13 amino acids. V lost 6 bases and J lost 10, with 16 bases in between. CDR1 and CDR2 from the germline V gene are MNHEY and SVGAGI. The CDR3, as DNA: TGTGCCAGCAGCCCCCCAGGGGCGCGCGAGCAGTTCTTC. It translates to CASSPPGAREQFF.

The V call is TRBV18, the J call TRBJ1-1; possible D gene TRBD1, 5 bases. The CDR3 totals 15 residues. Trimming removed 2 bases at V and 4 bases at J, with 14 bases between. Germline V gives CDR1 KGHSH, CDR2 LQKENI. CDR3 sequence (DNA): TGTGCCAGCTCACCATCTGGGGCTCCCTTCACTGAAGCTTTCTTT. Residues: CASSPSGAPFTEAFF. Filled out from reference TRBV18 and TRBJ1-1, the complete variable domain reads NAGVMQNPRHLVRRRGQEARLRCSPMKGHSHVYWYRQLPEEGLKFMVYLQKENIIDESGMPKERFSAEFPKEGPSILRIQQVVRGDSAAYFCASSPSGAPFTEAFFGQGTRLTVV.

V usage is TRBV5-1 and J usage is TRBJ1-3, with D maybe TRBD1 (5 bases). The CDR3 consists of 16 residues. Germline-derived CDR1 and CDR2 are SGHRS and YFSETQ. V was shortened by 1 base and J by 2 bases, with 13 bases between the two germline ends. The CDR3 here is CASSLQQVTPGNTIYF. In nucleotides, the CDR3 is TGCGCCAGCAGCTTGCAACAGGTCACCCCTGGAAACACCATATATTTT.

The rearrangement links TRBV19 to TRBJ2-1, with 9 bases matching TRBD1. Germline V CDR1 and CDR2: LNHDA, SQIVND (reference sequence). CDR3 size: 16 residues. J gave up 4 bases and V 2 bases, and 6 bases lay outside the gene matches. DNA for the CDR3: TGTGCCAGTAGTATAATACAGGGGGCAGCGTACAATGAGCAGTTCTTC. It translates to CASSIIQGAAYNEQFF.

The count of this clone is one. The chain employs TRBV27 and TRBJ2-7, with 8 positions matching TRBD2. The V gene's germline CDR1 is MNHEY and CDR2 SMNVEV (reference sequence). This CDR3 has 15 amino acids. Trimming at V came to 3 bases and at J to 4 bases, leaving 8 bases not matched to a gene. Here the CDR3 reads CASSLRREGKYEQYF. The DNA of the CDR3 is TGTGCCAGCAGTTTGAGACGGGAGGGCAAGTACGAGCAGTACTTC.

J is TRBJ1-1 and V is TRBV19; 7 nucleotides line up with TRBD1. Germline CDR1 reads LNHDA; CDR2 reads SQIVND (reference sequence). With V trimmed by 9 bases and J by 0 bases, 1 base remained unmatched. The CDR3 has 12 residues. This CDR3 is CASGTVNTEAFF. CDR3 bases: TGTGCCAGCGGGACAGTGAACACTGAAGCTTTCTTT.

The CDR3 sequence: CASSYGGRSGNQPQHF. Here the CDR3 DNA reads TGTGCCAGCAGTTACGGGGGGAGGAGTGGCAATCAGCCCCAGCATTTT. V gene TRBV6-6 combines with J gene TRBJ1-5; D might be TRBD1 (5 bases). The V and J ends lost 2 bases and 2 bases respectively, with 13 bases between them. The CDR3 loop spans 16 amino acids. Looked up from germline, CDR1 is MNHNY and CDR2 is SVGAGI (reference sequence).

The rearrangement joins TRBV6-5 to TRBJ2-2, with a possible D match to TRBD1 (6 bases). Trimming shortened V by 7 bases and J by 8 bases, and 20 bases separated the two germline ends. Germline CDR1 and CDR2: MNHEY and SVGAGI. CDR3 size: 15 residues. The DNA for the CDR3 is TGTGCCAGCATCGACAGGCACGGGAACCTGGGGGAGCTGTTTTTT. Its protein is CASIDRHGNLGELFF.

CDR3 bases: TGTGCCATCAGTGAGTCGGTAGTAGCAGGGCAGCAGTTCTTC. Residues: CAISESVVAGQQFF. The chain has TRBV10-3 and TRBJ2-1; weak D call: TRBD1 (5 bases). Germline V gene lookup returns CDR1 ENHRY and CDR2 SYGVKD. Trimming took off 0 bases at V and 11 bases at J, with 14 bases between the two ends. This CDR3 region has 14 residues.

The chain is built from TRBV7-9 and TRBJ2-7; D may be TRBD2 (6 bases). The CDR3 is made up of 15 amino acids. V dropped 5 bases and J dropped 2 bases, with 16 bases sitting between them. Germline CDR1 is SEHNR and CDR2 is FQNEAQ (reference sequence). The CDR3 region has the DNA TGTGCCAGCAGCCAGCCAGACGGGGGTCCCTACGAGCAGTACTTC. Its translation is CASSQPDGGPYEQYF.

V gene TRBV5-4 combines with J gene TRBJ1-5; D possibly corresponds to TRBD1 (5 bases). The ends were cut back, 4 bases at V and 4 bases at J, with 15 bases in the middle. The CDR3 sequence is 15 residues long. Germline values: CDR1 SGHNT, CDR2 YYREEE (reference sequence). The CDR3 here is CASSPGGRGNQPQHF. The CDR3 bases are TGTGCCAGCAGCCCAGGTGGGAGGGGAAATCAGCCCCAGCATTTT.

The V call is TRBV11-2, the J call TRBJ1-6; 8 positions match TRBD1. This CDR3 contains 14 residues. Germline assignment: CDR1 SGHAT and CDR2 FQNNGV. Losses at the gene ends were 6 bases for V and 6 bases for J; bases not matched to a gene: 4. The CDR3 nucleotides are TGTGCCAGCAGTCAGGGGGCCTTTAATTCACCCCTCCACTTT. As protein: CASSQGAFNSPLHF.

The rearrangement uses TRBV6-5 and TRBJ1-1; D call uncertain. The CDR3 has 13 amino acids. V was shortened by 5 bases and J by 3 bases, with 10 bases between the two germline ends. Germline lookup yields CDR1 MNHEY and CDR2 SVGAGI. In nucleotides, the CDR3 is TGTGCCAGCAGTCAGCACGCGTACACTGAAGCTTTCTTT. It translates to CASSQHAYTEAFF.

This clone was counted a single time. This sequence joins TRBV6-6 and TRBJ2-3, with a weak D call TRBD1 (5 bases). Germline lookup yields CDR1 MNHNY and CDR2 SVGAGI (reference sequence). V shed 5 bases and J shed 8 bases, with 17 bases lying between them. CDR3 length equals 14 residues. The CDR3 sequence: CASSPGSGLSTQYF. Written as DNA, the CDR3 is TGTGCCAGCAGTCCCGGGTCAGGGCTATCTACGCAGTATTTT.

The rearrangement links TRBV11-1 to TRBJ2-2; 12 nucleotides line up with TRBD2. The CDR3 length is 16 residues. J gave up 6 bases and V 2 bases, and 4 bases lay outside the gene matches. Germline assignment: CDR1 SGHAT and CDR2 FQDESV (reference sequence). Here the CDR3 DNA reads TGTGCCAGCAGCTTAAGACTAGCGGGAGAGGCCGGGGAGCTGTTTTTT. Its protein is CASSLRLAGEAGELFF. Complete variable domain (other parts from reference TRBV11-1 and TRBJ2-2): EAEVAQSPRYKITEKSQAVAFWCDPISGHATLYWYRQILGQGPELLVQFQDESVVDDSQLPKDRFSAERLKGVDSTLKIQPAELGDSAMYLCASSLRLAGEAGELFFGEGSRLTVL.

The chain combines TRBV5-5 with TRBJ2-7; D is unclear. With 1 base removed from V and 1 base from J, the gap between germline ends came to 9 bases. Germline CDR1 is SGHKS and CDR2 is YYEKEE (reference sequence). The CDR3 is made up of 14 amino acids. CDR3 DNA: TGTGCCAGCAGCTTGAGACGGTCTTCCTACGAGCAGTACTTC. Protein sequence: CASSLRRSSYEQYF.

This chain connects TRBV28 to TRBJ2-2; D is undetermined. This CDR3 is 14 amino acids long. V lost 7 bases to trimming and J lost 0 bases, with 9 bases between them. Looked up from germline, CDR1 is MDHEN and CDR2 is SYDVKM. This CDR3 is CASIAQTNTGELFF. In DNA form, the CDR3 reads TGTGCCAGCATTGCCCAAACGAACACCGGGGAGCTGTTTTTT.

The chain couples TRBV21-1 to TRBJ2-1; no check of the table's D call, TRBD2, against the DNA was made. TRBV21-1 is given as a pseudogene. The CDR3 runs to 19 residues. Here the CDR3 DNA reads TGTGCCAGCAGCAAAGCACTTAAACTAGCGGGAGATTGCGACAATGAGCAGTTCTTC. Its protein product is CASSKALKLAGDCDNEQFF.

V and J are TRBV27 and TRBJ1-5; 7 positions agree with TRBD1. The CDR3 length is 17 residues. V shed 1 base, J shed 3 bases, and the junction held 9 bases outside the gene matches. Looked up from germline, CDR1 is MNHEY and CDR2 is SMNVEV (reference sequence). CDR3 in amino acids: CASSLYGTDATNQPQHF. CDR3 in DNA: TGTGCCAGCAGTTTATACGGGACAGACGCTACCAATCAGCCCCAGCATTTT.